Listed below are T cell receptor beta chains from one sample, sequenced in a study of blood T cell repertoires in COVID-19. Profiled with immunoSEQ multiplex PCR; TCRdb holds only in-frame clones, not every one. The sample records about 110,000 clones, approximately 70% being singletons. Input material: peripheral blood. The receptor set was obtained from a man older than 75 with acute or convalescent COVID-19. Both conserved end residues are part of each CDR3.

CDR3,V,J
CASSAVGGLSYEQYF,TRBV19,TRBJ2-7
CASSLGVGGPLPDEQYF,TRBV27,TRBJ2-7
CASGWTEEETQYF,TRBV12-3/TRBV12-4,TRBJ2-5
CATSSRGEKLFF,TRBV15,TRBJ1-4
CASSTGTDTEAFF,TRBV5-1,TRBJ1-1
CATSRDEAGVQYF,TRBV15,TRBJ2-3
CASSLRGLAGETQYF,TRBV7-2,TRBJ2-5
CASSQIPGQLISGNTIYF,TRBV18,TRBJ1-3
CASSLQSNTEAFF,TRBV5-1,TRBJ1-1
CATSRGGSAVNEKLFF,TRBV15,TRBJ1-4